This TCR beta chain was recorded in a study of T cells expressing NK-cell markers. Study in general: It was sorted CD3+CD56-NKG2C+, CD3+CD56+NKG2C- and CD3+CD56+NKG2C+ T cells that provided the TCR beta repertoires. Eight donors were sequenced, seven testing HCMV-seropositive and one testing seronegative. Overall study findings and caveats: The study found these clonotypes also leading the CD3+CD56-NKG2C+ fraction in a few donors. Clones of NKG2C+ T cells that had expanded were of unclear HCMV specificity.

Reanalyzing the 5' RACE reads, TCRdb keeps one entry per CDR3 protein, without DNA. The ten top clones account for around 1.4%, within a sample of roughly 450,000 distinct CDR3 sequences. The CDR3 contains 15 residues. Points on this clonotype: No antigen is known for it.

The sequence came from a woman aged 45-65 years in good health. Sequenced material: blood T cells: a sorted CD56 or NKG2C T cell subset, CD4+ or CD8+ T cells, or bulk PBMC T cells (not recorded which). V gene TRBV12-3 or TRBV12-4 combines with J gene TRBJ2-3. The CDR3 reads CASSRAGRSTDTQYF.